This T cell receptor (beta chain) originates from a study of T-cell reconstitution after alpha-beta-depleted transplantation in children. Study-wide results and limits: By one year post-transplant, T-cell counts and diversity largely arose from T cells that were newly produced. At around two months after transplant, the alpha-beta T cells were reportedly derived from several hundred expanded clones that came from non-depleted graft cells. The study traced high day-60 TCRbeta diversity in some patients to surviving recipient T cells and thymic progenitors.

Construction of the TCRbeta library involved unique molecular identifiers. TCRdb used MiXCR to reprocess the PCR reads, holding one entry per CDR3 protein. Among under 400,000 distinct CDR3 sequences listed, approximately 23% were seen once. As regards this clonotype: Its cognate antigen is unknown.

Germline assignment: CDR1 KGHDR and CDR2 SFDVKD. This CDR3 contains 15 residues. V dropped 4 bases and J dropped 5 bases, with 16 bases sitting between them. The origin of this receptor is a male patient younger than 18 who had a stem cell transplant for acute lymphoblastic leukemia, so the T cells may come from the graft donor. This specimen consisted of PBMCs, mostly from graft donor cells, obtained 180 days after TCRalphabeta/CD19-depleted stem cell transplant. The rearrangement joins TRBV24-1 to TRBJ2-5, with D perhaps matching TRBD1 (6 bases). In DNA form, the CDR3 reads TGTGCCACCAGTGAAAACAGGGTCGGGGTGGAGACCCAGTACTTC. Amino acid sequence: CATSENRVGVETQYF.